Each of the 21 T cell receptor beta chains below was sequenced from the same sample in a study of vaccination and CD4 T cells after COVID-19. Once obtained from cultured CD4+ T cells, the DNA was sequenced using the Oncomine TCR Beta short-read assay. TCRdb itself ran the PCR reads through MiXCR, one entry per CDR3 protein. The sample records around 5,700 distinct CDR3 sequences, roughly 78% being singletons. This sample's treatment: roughly ten-day PBMC culture with coronavirus spike peptide pools or control peptides (ViraFEST assay). No antigens are known for them. The sequenced material came from CD4+ T cells from blood, cultured in vitro. Receptors were obtained from a human donor who had recovered from COVID-19.

The chain employs TRBV5-1 and TRBJ1-1; D might be TRBD1 (6 bases). This CDR3 has 14 residues. Per the germline V gene, CDR1 is SGHRS and CDR2 is YFSETQ. Between the trimmed V and J ends, which lost 4 bases and 4 bases, there was a span of 14 bases. Written as DNA, the CDR3 is TGCGCCAGCAGCCCCTTAGGGGGGGCCACTGAAGCTTTCTTT. Translated: CASSPLGGATEAFF.

The V call is TRBV7-9, the J call TRBJ1-5; D gene uncertain. This CDR3 has 12 amino acids. Germline V gene data show CDR1 as SEHNR and CDR2 as FQNEAQ (reference sequence). Trimming stripped 1 base from V and 6 bases from J, with 4 bases between. The CDR3 loop reads CASSLGVQPQHF. In DNA, the CDR3 is TGTGCCAGCAGCTTAGGAGTTCAGCCCCAGCATTTT.

This sequence joins TRBV6-2 or TRBV6-3 and TRBJ1-5; possible D gene TRBD1, 6 bases. The V and J ends lost 7 bases and 1 base respectively, with 17 bases between them. CDR1 MNHEY and CDR2 SVGEGT come from the germline V gene. There are 16 residues in the CDR3. The CDR3 loop is CASTRGGARSNQPQHF. The DNA of the CDR3 is TGTGCCAGCACAAGAGGGGGGGCGAGAAGCAATCAGCCCCAGCATTTT.

In this sample, this clonotype turned up a few times. The genes are TRBV24-1 and TRBJ2-2, with D hard to call. CDR3 size: 14 residues. CDR1 KGHDR and CDR2 SFDVKD come from the germline V gene. The V end lost 2 bases, the J end lost 6 bases, and 9 bases lay between the germline ends. CDR3 residues: CATSDYPAPGELFF. In DNA form, the CDR3 reads TGTGCCACCAGTGATTATCCGGCACCCGGGGAGCTGTTTTTT.

The chain joins TRBV10-3 to TRBJ2-7; D is tentatively TRBD1 or TRBD2 (5 bases each). This CDR3 spans 14 amino acids. Trimming shortened V by 2 bases and J by 2 bases, and 10 bases separated the two germline ends. The germline V gene encodes CDR1 ENHRY and CDR2 SYGVKD. For the CDR3, the DNA is TGTGCCATCAGTGAGAGGGACGGCGCCTACGAGCAGTACTTC. Its protein product is CAISERDGAYEQYF.

The V and J genes are TRBV6-1 and TRBJ1-6; D is undetermined. The V end was cut by 0 bases, the J end by 6 bases, with 15 bases between. This CDR3 spans 17 amino acids. Germline CDR1 MNHNS, CDR2 SASEGT. CDR3 bases: TGTGCCAGCAGTGAAGCGCTAGGAATCCCGGGTAATTCACCCCTCCACTTT. The encoded protein is CASSEALGIPGNSPLHF.

The chain combines TRBV6-1 with TRBJ2-3, with 8 nucleotides matching TRBD1. Trimming removed 6 bases from V and 2 bases from J; junction bases left unmatched: 7. In germline, CDR1 is MNHNS, CDR2 SASEGT. CDR3 length: 15 amino acids. The CDR3 reads CASSLDRGNTDTQYF. CDR3 sequence (DNA): TGTGCCAGCAGCCTAGACAGGGGCAACACAGATACGCAGTATTTT.

CDR3: CASSKTGVSTDTQYF. The CDR3 coding sequence is TGTGCCAGCAGTAAAACTGGCGTTAGCACAGATACGCAGTATTTT. The chain combines TRBV6-4 with TRBJ2-3; no clear D gene. CDR3 length: 15 residues. Trimming removed 5 bases at V and 0 bases at J, with 12 bases between. From germline, CDR1 is MRHNA and CDR2 SNTAGT.

The chain recombines TRBV4-3 with TRBJ1-1; D call uncertain. Germline loops: CDR1 LGHNA, CDR2 YSLEER. The CDR3 consists of 14 residues. The ends were cut back, 0 bases at V and 1 base at J, with 6 bases in the middle. CDR3 nucleotides: TGCGCCAGCAGCCAAGACCTTCGGAACACTGAAGCTTTCTTT. Amino acids: CASSQDLRNTEAFF.

The genes are TRBV30 and TRBJ1-5; no clear D gene. This CDR3 spans 13 amino acids. V was pared by 0 bases and J by 6 bases, with 9 bases between. Germline values: CDR1 GTSNPN, CDR2 SVGIG (reference sequence). The CDR3 sequence is CAWSVIGGQPQHF. The CDR3 bases are TGTGCCTGGAGTGTAATTGGCGGTCAGCCCCAGCATTTT.

The chain uses TRBV27 and TRBJ2-7; 9 bases align to TRBD1. Per germline, CDR1 MNHEY and CDR2 SMNVEV (reference sequence). CDR3 length: 14 residues. V lost 7 bases, J lost 0 bases, and 4 bases stayed unmatched. CDR3 in DNA: TGTGCCAGCACAAGGGGACAGGGCTCCTACGAGCAGTACTTC. The encoded protein is CASTRGQGSYEQYF.

The chain has TRBV11-2 and TRBJ2-3; 7 bases match TRBD1. The trim removed 1 base at V and 6 bases at J, leaving 7 bases unmatched. The length of the CDR3 is 15 residues. Looked up from germline, CDR1 is SGHAT and CDR2 is FQNNGV. CDR3 residues: CASSLGQGFRDTQYF. The CDR3 DNA sequence: TGTGCCAGCAGCTTAGGACAGGGTTTTCGGGATACGCAGTATTTT.

This clonotype was observed a single time. The chain is built from TRBV20-1 and TRBJ1-2; possible D gene TRBD1, 5 bases. The CDR3 has 14 residues. Trimming took off 3 bases at V and 7 bases at J, with 18 bases between the two ends. CDR1 is DFQATT and CDR2 is SNEGSKA in the germline V gene (reference sequence). The chain's CDR3 is CSASQTVGEAGYTF. DNA for the CDR3: TGCAGTGCTAGTCAGACAGTGGGTGAGGCTGGCTACACCTTC.

This clonotype came up a few times. This chain connects TRBV29-1 to TRBJ1-1; D is ambiguous. This CDR3 spans 13 amino acids. The germline gives CDR1 SQVTM, CDR2 ANQGSEA. V was pared by 0 bases and J by 4 bases, with 9 bases between. CDR3 in DNA: TGCAGCGTTGAAGATCGGACGGGCACTGAAGCTTTCTTT. Its translation: CSVEDRTGTEAFF.

This clonotype was seen a few times. The chain uses TRBV20-1 and TRBJ1-3; no clear D gene. The V gene's germline CDR1 is DFQATT and CDR2 SNEGSKA (reference sequence). The CDR3 contains 12 residues. The V and J ends lost 3 bases and 7 bases respectively, with 10 bases between them. The CDR3 region is CSASPVGNTIYF. The CDR3, as DNA: TGCAGTGCTAGCCCGGTTGGGAACACCATATATTTT.

J is TRBJ1-1 and V is TRBV20-1, with D tentatively TRBD1 (6 bases). V dropped 3 bases and J dropped 1 base, with 6 bases sitting between them. This CDR3 region has 12 residues. Germline V gene sequence: CDR1 DFQATT, CDR2 SNEGSKA (reference sequence). The CDR3 DNA is TGCAGTGCTAGCAGGGGGAACACTGAAGCTTTCTTT. Its protein is CSASRGNTEAFF.

This clonotype was picked up a small number of times. The chain links TRBV25-1 to TRBJ2-5; D is undetermined. V was cut by 1 base and J by 1 base, with 7 bases left in between. CDR1 is MGHDK, CDR2 SYGVNS, per germline. The CDR3 has 14 amino acids. The CDR3 protein is CASSELSGQETQYF. The CDR3 DNA sequence: TGTGCCAGCAGTGAATTATCCGGCCAAGAGACCCAGTACTTC.

There are a few counts of this clonotype. The V gene is TRBV7-2, the J gene TRBJ1-1; D call uncertain. Germline CDR1 is SGHTA and CDR2 is FQGNSA. V was pared by 5 bases and J by 4 bases, with 14 bases between. CDR3 length: 14 residues. The CDR3 is CASSPSFIGTEAFF. The DNA for the CDR3 is TGTGCCAGCAGCCCCAGTTTCATAGGCACTGAAGCTTTCTTT.

This clonotype showed up just a few times. V usage is TRBV24-1 and J usage is TRBJ1-5; D is unclear. This CDR3 is 13 amino acids long. V was trimmed by 4 bases and J by 5 bases, leaving 8 bases between them. Germline CDR1 reads KGHDR; CDR2 reads SFDVKD. As DNA, the CDR3 is TGTGCCACCAGTGAAGCAACATATCAGCCCCAGCATTTT. Translated, it gives CATSEATYQPQHF.

This chain links TRBV27 with TRBJ2-7; 10 nucleotides agree with TRBD1. The CDR3 consists of 14 residues. Germline assignment: CDR1 MNHEY and CDR2 SMNVEV (reference sequence). Germline trimming cut 5 bases from V and 4 bases from J; bases unmatched to any gene: 5. This chain's CDR3 is CASSKTGGLYEQYF. CDR3 sequence (DNA): TGTGCCAGCAGTAAGACAGGGGGCCTTTACGAGCAGTACTTC.

This clonotype was counted only a few times. The chain joins TRBV6-1 to TRBJ1-5, with 9 nucleotides matching TRBD1. Per germline, CDR1 MNHNS and CDR2 SASEGT. The CDR3 has 16 residues. The V and J ends lost 4 bases and 6 bases, in that order; junction bases with no gene match: 10. The CDR3 reads CASSGLGQGGGQPQHF. Written as DNA, the CDR3 is TGTGCCAGCAGTGGCCTGGGACAGGGAGGCGGTCAGCCCCAGCATTTT.